What follows are 17 T cell receptor beta chains derived from one specimen sequenced in a study of blood T cell repertoires in COVID-19. Profiled with immunoSEQ multiplex PCR; TCRdb holds only in-frame clones, not every one. The sample carries 250,000 to 300,000 clones, roughly 91% recorded once. The sample taken for sequencing was PBMCs or T cells enriched from blood (not recorded which). These receptors were taken from a man aged 35 to 55 who had recovered from COVID-19.

The chain couples TRBV30 to TRBJ2-3, with TRBD2 identical over 8 bases. The CDR3 extends over 15 amino acids. J lost 0 bases, V lost 3 bases, and 5 bases had no gene match. The V gene's germline CDR1 is GTSNPN and CDR2 SVGIG (reference sequence). The chain's CDR3 is CAWRALAGSTDTQYF. Written as DNA, the CDR3 is TGTGCCTGGAGGGCCCTAGCGGGTAGCACAGATACGCAGTATTTT. Full variable domain (rest looked up from reference TRBV30 and TRBJ2-3): SQTIHQWPATLVQPVGSPLSLECTVEGTSNPNLYWYRQAAGRGLQLLFYSVGIGQISSEVPQNLSASRPQDRQFILSSKKLLLSDSGFYLCAWRALAGSTDTQYFGPGTRLTVL.

The V call is TRBV11-2, the J call TRBJ2-7; TRBD1 might be the D (6 bases). Germline lookup yields CDR1 SGHAT and CDR2 FQNNGV. Trimming shortened V by 6 bases and J by 3 bases, and 18 bases separated the two germline ends. CDR3 length equals 15 residues. The CDR3 loop is CASRRPKDRGYEQYF. The DNA of the CDR3 is TGTGCCAGCAGACGCCCCAAGGACAGAGGCTACGAGCAGTACTTC.

Many counts were recorded for this clone. The genes are TRBV7-8 and TRBJ1-4; D unresolved. The V gene's germline CDR1 is SGHVS and CDR2 FQNEAQ. Trimming left V 1 base short and J 6 bases short, with 15 bases between. This CDR3 is built from 16 residues. CDR3 nucleotides: TGTGCCAGCAGCTTAGTGCAGAATGGCAATGATGAAAAACTGTTTTTT. It is translated as CASSLVQNGNDEKLFF.

The chain employs TRBV27 and TRBJ2-1, with 9 bases fitting TRBD1. Germline trimming cut 3 bases from V and 4 bases from J; bases unmatched to any gene: 7. The germline V gene has CDR1 MNHEY and CDR2 SMNVEV (reference sequence). CDR3 length equals 16 residues. The CDR3 is CASSFPTGGGYNEQFF. The CDR3 bases are TGTGCCAGCAGTTTTCCGACAGGGGGGGGATACAATGAGCAGTTCTTC.

The chain links TRBV30 to TRBJ2-5, with a tentative D call TRBD1 (5 bases). Trimming pared 2 bases from V and 9 bases from J, leaving 16 bases between. This CDR3 is built from 13 residues. Germline V lookup: CDR1 GTSNPN, CDR2 SVGIG (reference sequence). This CDR3 reads CAWSLGQRMAQYF. The CDR3, as DNA: TGTGCCTGGAGTTTAGGACAAAGGATGGCCCAGTACTTC.

J is TRBJ2-3 and V is TRBV7-3; TRBD1 matches 7 bases. The germline gives CDR1 SGHTA, CDR2 FQGTGA. J gave up 5 bases and V 1 base, and 3 bases lay outside the gene matches. This CDR3 comprises 14 residues. The CDR3 loop is CASSLNQGEDTQYF. The CDR3 DNA reads as TGTGCCAGCAGCTTAAATCAGGGGGAAGATACGCAGTATTTT.

This clone was observed a few times. Other DNA sequences in this specimen translate into the identical CDR3. In DNA, the CDR3 is TGTGCCAGCTCTCCCGGAGCTAACTATGGCTACACCTTC. Translated: CASSPGANYGYTF. The V and J genes are TRBV6-5 and TRBJ1-2; the D is unclear. Germline lookup yields CDR1 MNHEY and CDR2 SVGAGI. The V gene lost 8 bases and the J gene lost 0 bases, with 10 bases spanning the gap. The CDR3 has 13 residues.

The V call is TRBV12-5, the J call TRBJ1-5; 9 nucleotides line up with TRBD1. V trimming: 1 base; J trimming: 6 bases; junction bases outside the gene matches: 7. The length of the CDR3 is 16 residues. Germline-derived CDR1 and CDR2 are LGHNT and FRNRAP. The CDR3 region has the DNA TGTGCTAGTGGTTTGGATACAGGGGGCCGCGCTCAGCCCCAGCATTTT. Protein: CASGLDTGGRAQPQHF. Together with reference TRBV12-5 and TRBJ1-5, the CDR3 gives the full variable domain: DARVTQTPRHKVTEMGQEVTMRCQPILGHNTVFWYRQTMMQGLELLAYFRNRAPLDDSGMPKDRFSAEMPDATLATLKIQPSEPRDSAVYFCASGLDTGGRAQPQHFGDGTRLSIL.

J is TRBJ1-2 and V is TRBV27; TRBD1 matches at 11 bases. Germline V gene data show CDR1 as MNHEY and CDR2 as SMNVEV (reference sequence). The CDR3 consists of 17 residues. V was pared by 1 base and J by 8 bases, with 12 bases of the junction left unmatched. CDR3 bases: TGTGCCAGCAGTTTATTTTCCGGGACAGGGGGATCGGGGGGCTACACCTTC. Translating it yields CASSLFSGTGGSGGYTF.

The chain has TRBV7-8 and TRBJ1-2; no definite D call. The CDR3 runs to 16 residues. Trimming left V 4 bases short and J 4 bases short, with 19 bases between. Germline CDR1 SGHVS, CDR2 FQNEAQ. CDR3 protein: CASSSYTDSASYGYTF. Here the CDR3 DNA reads TGTGCCAGCAGCTCTTATACGGACTCCGCTAGCTATGGCTACACCTTC.

The chain's CDR3 is CASTGRDRGTGANVLTF. The CDR3 DNA sequence: TGCGCCAGCACGGGAAGGGACAGGGGAACTGGGGCCAACGTCCTGACTTTC. J is TRBJ2-6 and V is TRBV10-1; 10 positions agree with TRBD1. V lost 7 bases and J lost 2; bases outside the gene matches: 8. Germline-derived CDR1 and CDR2 are WNHNN and SYGVQD (reference sequence). The CDR3 extends over 17 amino acids.

This chain uses TRBV28 with TRBJ1-6, with D tentatively TRBD1 (5 bases). This CDR3 region has 16 residues. With 4 bases removed from V and 6 bases from J, the gap between germline ends came to 16 bases. Germline V lookup: CDR1 MDHEN, CDR2 SYDVKM. The CDR3, as DNA: TGTGCCAGCAGTTCCGGGACTGGGGCGTTTAATTCACCCCTCCACTTT. Translating it yields CASSSGTGAFNSPLHF.

This chain joins TRBV6-2 or TRBV6-3 and TRBJ2-7, with TRBD2 matching over 9 bases. Germline V gene lookup returns CDR1 MNHEY and CDR2 SVGEGT. The CDR3 runs to 15 residues. Losses at the gene ends were 0 bases for V and 4 bases for J; bases not matched to a gene: 4. CDR3 coding DNA: TGTGCCAGCAGTTACTCCTTAGCGGGAGTTTACGAGCAGTACTTC. Its protein product is CASSYSLAGVYEQYF.

The chain is built from TRBV30 and TRBJ1-2; 8 nucleotides line up with TRBD1. This CDR3 has 16 amino acids. With V trimmed by 2 bases and J by 8 bases, 16 bases remained unmatched. Germline-derived CDR1 and CDR2 are GTSNPN and SVGIG (reference sequence). The CDR3 coding sequence is TGTGCCTGGAGTAGTTGGGCGCTGGGGGACAGGTACGGCTACACCTTC. Its translation: CAWSSWALGDRYGYTF.

V gene TRBV7-6 combines with J gene TRBJ1-1, with D possibly TRBD1 on 5 matching bases. The length of the CDR3 is 15 residues. Trimming left V 2 bases short and J 3 bases short, with 13 bases between. Per germline, CDR1 SGHVS and CDR2 FNYEAQ. This chain's CDR3 is CASSLNGQGHTEAFF. In nucleotides, the CDR3 is TGTGCCAGCAGCTTAAATGGTCAGGGCCACACTGAAGCTTTCTTT. Looking up the rest from reference TRBV7-6 and TRBJ1-1 gives the full variable domain: GAGVSQSPRYKVTKRGQDVALRCDPISGHVSLYWYRQALGQGPEFLTYFNYEAQQDKSGLPNDRFSAERPEGSISTLTIQRTEQRDSAMYRCASSLNGQGHTEAFFGQGTRLTVV.

The chain combines TRBV7-8 with TRBJ1-5, with 8 bases lining up with TRBD1. Germline V gives CDR1 SGHVS, CDR2 FQNEAQ. CDR3 size: 15 residues. Trimming cost V 5 bases and J 6 bases; bases outside gene matches: 9. The CDR3 nucleotides read TGTGCCAGCAGCCAACAAGGACAGGGACGTCAGCCCCAGCATTTT. This sequence encodes CASSQQGQGRQPQHF.

This chain joins TRBV12-3 or TRBV12-4 and TRBJ2-1, with unresolved D. The CDR3 loop spans 13 amino acids. Between the trimmed V and J ends, which lost 6 bases and 9 bases, there was a span of 15 bases. The CDR3 spells CASRLGSLFEQFF. As DNA, the CDR3 is TGTGCCAGCAGACTCGGGTCGCTTTTTGAGCAGTTCTTC.